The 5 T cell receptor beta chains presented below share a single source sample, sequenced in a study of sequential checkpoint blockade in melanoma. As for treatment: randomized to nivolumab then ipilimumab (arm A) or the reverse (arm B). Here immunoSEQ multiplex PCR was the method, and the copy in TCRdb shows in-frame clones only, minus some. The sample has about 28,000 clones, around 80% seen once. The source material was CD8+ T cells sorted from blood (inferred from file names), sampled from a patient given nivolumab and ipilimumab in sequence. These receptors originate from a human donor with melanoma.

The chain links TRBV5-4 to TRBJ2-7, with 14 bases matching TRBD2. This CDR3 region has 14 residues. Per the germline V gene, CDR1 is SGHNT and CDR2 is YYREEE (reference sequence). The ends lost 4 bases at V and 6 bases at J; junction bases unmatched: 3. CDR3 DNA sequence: TGTGCCAGCAGCACTGGACTAGCGGGAGGCGAGCAGTACTTC. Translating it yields CASSTGLAGGEQYF.

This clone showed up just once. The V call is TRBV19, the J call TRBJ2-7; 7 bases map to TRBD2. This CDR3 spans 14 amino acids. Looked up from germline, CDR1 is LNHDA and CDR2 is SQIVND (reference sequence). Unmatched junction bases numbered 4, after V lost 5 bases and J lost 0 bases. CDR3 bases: TGTGCCAGTAGTGGGGGGGAGAACTCCTACGAGCAGTACTTC. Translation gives CASSGGENSYEQYF.

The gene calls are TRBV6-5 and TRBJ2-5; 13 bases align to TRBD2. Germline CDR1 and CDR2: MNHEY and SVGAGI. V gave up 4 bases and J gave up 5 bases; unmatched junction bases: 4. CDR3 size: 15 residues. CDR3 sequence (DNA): TGTGCCAGCAGTTGGACTAGCGGGAGTTTGGAGACCCAGTACTTC. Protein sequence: CASSWTSGSLETQYF.

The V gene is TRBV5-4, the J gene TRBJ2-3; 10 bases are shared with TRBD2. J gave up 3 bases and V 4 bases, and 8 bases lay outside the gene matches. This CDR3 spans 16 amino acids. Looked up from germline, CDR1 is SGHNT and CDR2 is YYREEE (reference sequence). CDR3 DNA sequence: TGTGCCAGCAGCCCCAGAGGGACTAGCGAGACAGATACGCAGTATTTT. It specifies CASSPRGTSETDTQYF.

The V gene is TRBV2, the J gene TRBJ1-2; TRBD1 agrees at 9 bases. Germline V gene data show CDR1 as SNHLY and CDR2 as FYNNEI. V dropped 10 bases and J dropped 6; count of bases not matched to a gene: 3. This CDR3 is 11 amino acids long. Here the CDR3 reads CAIQGANGYTF. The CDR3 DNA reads TGTGCCATACAGGGGGCTAATGGCTACACCTTC.